The present T cell receptor (beta chain) was sequenced within a study of lymphopenia after photon versus proton radiotherapy. Deletions cut 0 bases from V and 7 bases from J, with 10 bases between. The germline gives CDR1 SEHNR, CDR2 FQNEAQ (reference sequence). The CDR3 extends over 14 amino acids. Here immunoSEQ multiplex PCR was the method, and the copy in TCRdb shows in-frame clones only, minus some. The data show about 160,000 clones, with 75% to 90% seen just once and approximately 4.8% held by the top ten. This clone was detected only a few times. The antigen remains unidentified. Other DNA sequences in the sample encode the same CDR3. General study results and limits: Better survival with proton therapy was suggested as possible, not demonstrated.

V and J are TRBV7-9 and TRBJ1-5; D perhaps matches TRBD1 (5 bases). The clonotype originates from a man aged 45-65 years with gastric cancer. Sample: peripheral blood, taken from a patient treated with photon-based radiotherapy. Here the CDR3 reads CASSLAGDGQPQHF. Written as DNA, the CDR3 is TGTGCCAGCAGCTTAGCGGGGGATGGGCAGCCCCAGCATTTT.